This T cell receptor (beta chain) was sequenced for a study of blood T cell repertoires in COVID-19. Source study methods: Nucleated cell number was recorded as an estimate derived from reference gene primer amplification. TCRdb's copy holds only in-frame clones and misses some; the assay was immunoSEQ multiplex PCR. V and J calls and clone size are given by that table; D and trimming were obtained from the DNA. This table has around 280,000 clones, 75% to 90% appearing once. Between the trimmed V and J ends, which lost 6 bases and 5 bases, there was a span of 10 bases. This CDR3 has 13 amino acids. From germline, CDR1 is KGHSH and CDR2 LQKENI.

V usage is TRBV18 and J usage is TRBJ2-2; D remains unclear. This sequence was found in a woman in her fifties or sixties who had recovered from COVID-19. The sample was peripheral blood. CDR3 in amino acids: CASSQTGTGELFF. CDR3 coding DNA: TGTGCCAGCTCGCAGACGGGTACCGGGGAGCTGTTTTTT. The variable domain in full, with the rest retrieved from reference TRBV18 and TRBJ2-2, is NAGVMQNPRHLVRRRGQEARLRCSPMKGHSHVYWYRQLPEEGLKFMVYLQKENIIDESGMPKERFSAEFPKEGPSILRIQQVVRGDSAAYFCASSQTGTGELFFGEGSRLTVL.